This is a list of T cell receptor beta chains from one sample in a study of blood T cell repertoires in COVID-19. Produced via immunoSEQ multiplex PCR; TCRdb's table is partial and in-frame only. There are roughly 500,000 clones in the sample; roughly 88% occur only once, and about 1.7% lies in the top ten. Sequenced sample: PBMCs or T cells enriched from blood (not recorded which). These receptors were taken from a woman aged 35 to 49 who had recovered from COVID-19. CDR3s include the opening cysteine and the closing phenylalanine or tryptophan. D genes are given only for firm matches. Rows give clone size only sometimes, using once, few, many, or a class for an expanded clone.

d_call clone_size j_call v_call cdr3_aa cdr3_nt
- - TRBJ1-3 TRBV20-1 CSASNGTNHSGNTIYF TGCAGTGCTAGTAACGGGACAAACCATTCTGGAAACACCATATATTTT
- - TRBJ2-1 TRBV5-4 CASSAKLADEQFF TGTGCCAGCAGCGCAAAACTAGCTGATGAGCAGTTCTTC
- - TRBJ1-2 TRBV19 CATTPTEQALRDYGYTF TGTGCCACCACACCAACCGAACAGGCCCTTAGGGACTATGGCTACACCTTC
- few TRBJ1-3 TRBV18 CASSPLNGRLSGNTIYF TGTGCCAGCTCACCGCTCAATGGCAGGTTGTCTGGAAACACCATATATTTT
- - TRBJ2-5 TRBV7-9 CASRLEGETQYF TGTGCCAGCAGGCTAGAAGGAGAGACCCAGTACTTC
TRBD1 - TRBJ2-2 TRBV6-5 CASSSTGTGELFF TGTGCCAGCAGTTCGACAGGGACCGGGGAGCTGTTTTTT
TRBD2 few TRBJ2-2 TRBV4-2 CASSPGTRGRELFF TGTGCCAGCAGCCCAGGGACTAGAGGAAGGGAGCTGTTTTTT
- - TRBJ1-1 TRBV3-1/TRBV3-2 CASSQDGVNTEAFF TGTGCCAGCAGCCAAGATGGAGTGAACACTGAAGCTTTCTTT
- - TRBJ2-2 TRBV7-2 CASSLMHRGGTGELFF TGTGCCAGCAGTCTCATGCACAGGGGGGGCACCGGGGAGCTGTTTTTT
TRBD1 once TRBJ1-3 TRBV30 CAWTTGSAGNTIYF TGTGCCTGGACGACAGGGAGCGCTGGAAACACCATATATTTT
- - TRBJ2-3 TRBV3-1/TRBV3-2 CASSQDLGHIFTDTQYF TGTGCCAGCAGCCAAGATCTCGGACACATTTTCACAGATACGCAGTATTTT
- - TRBJ1-5 TRBV2 CASSTWTEDQPQHF TGTGCCTCCAGCACCTGGACAGAAGATCAGCCCCAGCATTTT
TRBD1 - TRBJ2-5 TRBV3-1/TRBV3-2 CASSLTFNRGKIETQYF TGTGCCAGCAGTCTTACTTTTAACAGGGGTAAGATTGAGACCCAGTACTTC
- - TRBJ1-3 TRBV29-1 CSVVPRLSSGNTIYF TGCAGCGTTGTCCCCAGGTTAAGCTCTGGAAACACCATATATTTT
TRBD2 - TRBJ2-1 TRBV7-9 CASSLDTSGAYNEQFF TGTGCCAGCAGCTTAGATACTAGCGGGGCCTACAATGAGCAGTTCTTC
- - TRBJ1-2 TRBV10-3 CAISEVPGGGRGGYTF TGTGCCATCAGTGAAGTCCCGGGCGGGGGGCGTGGAGGCTACACCTTC
TRBD2 - TRBJ2-7 TRBV7-9 CASSFLIAGATYEQYF TGTGCCAGCAGCTTCCTTATAGCGGGAGCGACCTACGAGCAGTACTTC
- - TRBJ2-1 TRBV5-1 CASSQGTGPSSYNEQFF TGCGCCAGCAGCCAAGGAACAGGACCGAGCTCCTACAATGAGCAGTTCTTC
TRBD2 few TRBJ2-3 TRBV29-1 CSVELLAGGEQYF TGCAGCGTTGAATTACTAGCGGGAGGTGAGCAGTATTTT
- - TRBJ2-5 TRBV11-2 CASSRETAQETQYF TGTGCCAGCAGCCGGGAGACGGCACAAGAGACCCAGTACTTC
TRBD1 - TRBJ1-2 TRBV10-3 CAISVATGNYGYTF TGTGCCATCAGTGTCGCGACAGGGAACTATGGCTACACCTTC
- - TRBJ1-5 TRBV9 CASSVDRGDQPQHF TGTGCCAGCAGCGTAGATCGGGGGGATCAGCCCCAGCATTTT